The 3 T cell receptor beta chains in this list originate from one sample, sequenced in a study of OX40 agonist ivuxolimab in advanced cancers. The protocol was immunoSEQ multiplex PCR, while the TCRdb copy is restricted to in-frame clones and leaves out a portion. The repertoire includes approximately 67,000 clones, about 90% of them detected once, and around 6.1% sits in the top ten. This specimen was CD4+ or CD8+ T cells sorted from blood, taken in a trial of the OX40 agonist ivuxolimab. Every receptor here comes from an adult with an advanced solid tumor such as melanoma, head and neck, liver or kidney cancer.

The chain combines TRBV9 with TRBJ1-3; D is unclear. V was shortened by 3 bases and J by 0 bases, with 7 bases between the two germline ends. In germline, CDR1 is SGDLS, CDR2 YYNGEE. The CDR3 runs 14 residues. CDR3 DNA: TGTGCCAGCAGCGGTGGGGTCTCTGGAAACACCATATATTTT. It yields the protein CASSGGVSGNTIYF. The variable domain in full, with the rest retrieved from reference TRBV9 and TRBJ1-3, is DSGVTQTPKHLITATGQRVTLRCSPRSGDLSVYWYQQSLDQGLQFLIQYYNGEERAKGNILERFSAQQFPDLHSELNLSSLELGDSALYFCASSGGVSGNTIYFGEGSWLTVV.

The chain uses TRBV29-1 and TRBJ2-7; TRBD1 matches at 8 bases. The germline V gene encodes CDR1 SQVTM and CDR2 ANQGSEA. The CDR3 has 12 amino acids. Trimming at V came to 4 bases and at J to 2 bases, leaving 1 base not matched to a gene. The CDR3 reads CSVAQGAYEQYF. The CDR3, as DNA: TGCAGCGTTGCACAGGGGGCCTACGAGCAGTACTTC.

The chain employs TRBV2 and TRBJ1-1; 8 nucleotides align to TRBD1. V was clipped by 11 bases and J by 1 base; unmatched bases: 9. CDR3 length: 14 amino acids. Germline V gene data show CDR1 as SNHLY and CDR2 as FYNNEI. The CDR3 here is CASGAGGSNTEAFF. CDR3 in DNA: TGTGCCTCAGGGGCAGGGGGCTCGAACACTGAAGCTTTCTTT.